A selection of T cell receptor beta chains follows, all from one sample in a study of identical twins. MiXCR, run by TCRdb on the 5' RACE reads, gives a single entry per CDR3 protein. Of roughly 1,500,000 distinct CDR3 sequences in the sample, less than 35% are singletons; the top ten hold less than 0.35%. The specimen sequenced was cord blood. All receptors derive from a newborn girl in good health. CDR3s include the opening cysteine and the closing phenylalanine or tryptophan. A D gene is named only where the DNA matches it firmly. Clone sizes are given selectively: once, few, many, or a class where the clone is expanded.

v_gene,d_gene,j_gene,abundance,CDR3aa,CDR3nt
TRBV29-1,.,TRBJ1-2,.,CSAGDRPTGGYTF,TGCAGCGCCGGTGACAGGCCGACGGGTGGCTACACCTTC
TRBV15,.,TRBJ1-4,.,CATSRENPGAREKLFF,TGTGCCACCAGCAGAGAGAATCCGGGGGCGAGGGAAAAACTGTTTTTT
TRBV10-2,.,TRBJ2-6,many,CASSTPSGANVLTF,TGCGCCAGCAGTACACCCTCTGGGGCCAACGTCCTGACTTTC
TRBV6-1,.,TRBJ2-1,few,CASSATGHSYNEQFF,TGTGCCAGCAGTGCGACGGGACACTCCTACAATGAGCAGTTCTTC
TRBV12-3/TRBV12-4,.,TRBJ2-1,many,CASAQSSYNEQFF,TGTGCCAGCGCACAGAGCTCCTACAATGAGCAGTTCTTC
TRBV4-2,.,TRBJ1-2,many,CASSQVGGGGYTF,TGTGCCAGCAGCCAAGTCGGGGGTGGCGGCTACACCTTC
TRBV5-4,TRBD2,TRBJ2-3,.,CAGSSGLAGIDTQYF,TGTGCCGGCAGCTCGGGACTAGCGGGAATAGATACGCAGTATTTT
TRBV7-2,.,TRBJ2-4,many,CASSSRAVAKNIQYF,TGTGCCAGCAGCTCGCGGGCTGTAGCCAAAAACATTCAGTACTTC
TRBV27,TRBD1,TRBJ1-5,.,CASSPGTGGRSNQPQHF,TGTGCCAGCAGTCCCGGGACAGGGGGCCGGAGCAATCAGCCCCAGCATTTT
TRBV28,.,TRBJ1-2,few,CASRTASRVGGYTF,TGTGCCAGCAGGACCGCCTCCAGGGTGGGTGGCTACACCTTC
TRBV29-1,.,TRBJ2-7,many,CSVEDPTLTGYEQYF,TGCAGCGTTGAAGACCCCACCTTGACAGGCTACGAGCAGTACTTC
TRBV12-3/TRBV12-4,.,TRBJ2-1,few,CASSYLDSSYNEQFF,TGTGCCAGCAGCTACCTAGACAGCTCCTACAATGAGCAGTTCTTC
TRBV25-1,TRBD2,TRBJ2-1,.,CASTLAGGYPPATEQFF,TGTGCCAGCACCCTAGCGGGAGGGTACCCTCCGGCCACTGAGCAGTTCTTC
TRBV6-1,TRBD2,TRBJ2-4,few,CASTRLAGAKNIQYF,TGTGCCAGCACCAGACTAGCGGGGGCCAAAAACATTCAGTACTTC
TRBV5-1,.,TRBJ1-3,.,CASSLAGRGARHYDTIYF,TGCGCCAGCAGCTTGGCCGGTCGAGGGGCTCGCCACTATGACACCATATATTTT
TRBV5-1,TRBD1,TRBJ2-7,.,CASSPRSGTGGYEQYF,TGCGCCAGCAGCCCCCGAAGTGGGACAGGGGGCTACGAGCAGTACTTC
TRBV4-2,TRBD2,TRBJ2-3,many,CASSQGLAGTDTQYF,TGTGCCAGCAGCCAAGGACTAGCGGGCACAGATACGCAGTATTTT
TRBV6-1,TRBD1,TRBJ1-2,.,CASSEAGQTNYGYTF,TGTGCCAGCAGTGAAGCGGGACAGACTAACTATGGCTACACCTTC
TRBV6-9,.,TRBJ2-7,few,CAIGFSRWEQYF,TGTGCCATCGGGTTCAGTAGGTGGGAGCAGTACTTC
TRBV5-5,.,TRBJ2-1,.,CASSLGGIETYNEQFF,TGTGCCAGCAGCTTGGGGGGCATTGAGACCTACAATGAGCAGTTCTTC
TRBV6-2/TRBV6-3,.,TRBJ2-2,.,CASSYYRGSNTGELFF,TGTGCCAGCAGTTACTATCGGGGCAGCAACACCGGGGAGCTGTTTTTT
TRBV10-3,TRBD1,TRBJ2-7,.,CAISGTGGKTEQYF,TGTGCCATCAGTGGGACAGGGGGCAAAACCGAGCAGTACTTC
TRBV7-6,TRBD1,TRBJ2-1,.,CASSLEAGTGDNEQFF,TGTGCCAGCAGCTTAGAAGCCGGGACAGGAGACAATGAGCAGTTTTTC
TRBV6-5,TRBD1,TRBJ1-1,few,CASHRGRGTEAFF,TGTGCCAGCCACAGGGGGCGAGGTACTGAAGCTTTCTTT
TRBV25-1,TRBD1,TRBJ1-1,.,CASSPRDRGAEAFF,TGTGCCAGCAGTCCCCGGGACAGGGGCGCTGAAGCTTTCTTT
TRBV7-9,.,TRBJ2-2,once,CASSLVKTGELFF,TGTGCCAGCAGCTTAGTTAAAACCGGGGAGCTGTTTTTT
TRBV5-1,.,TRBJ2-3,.,CASSSLGRYIPSTDTQYF,TGCGCCAGCAGCTCCCTAGGAAGGTACATACCGTCCACAGATACGCAGTATTTT
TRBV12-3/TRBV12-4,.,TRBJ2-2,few,CASSLGLGRGSTGELFF,TGTGCCAGCAGTTTAGGACTAGGACGGGGGAGCACCGGGGAGCTGTTTTTT
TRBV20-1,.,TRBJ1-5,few,CSASRQDSNQPQHF,TGCAGTGCTAGTAGACAGGATAGCAATCAGCCCCAGCATTTT
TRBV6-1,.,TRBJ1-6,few,CAASIWNSPLHF,TGTGCCGCTTCCATCTGGAATTCACCCCTCCACTTT
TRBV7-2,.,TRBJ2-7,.,CASSLGGWNYEQYF,TGTGCCAGCAGCTTAGGGGGTTGGAACTACGAGCAGTACTTC
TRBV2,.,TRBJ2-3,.,CASSGGQITDTQYF,TGTGCCAGCAGTGGGGGGCAGATCACAGATACGCAGTATTTT
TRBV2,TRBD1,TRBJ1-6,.,CASSAQGYNSPLHF,TGTGCCAGCAGTGCACAGGGGTATAATTCACCCCTCCACTTT
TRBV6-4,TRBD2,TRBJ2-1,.,CASSEGTSAYSEQFF,TGTGCCAGCAGTGAGGGGACTAGCGCCTACAGTGAGCAGTTCTTC
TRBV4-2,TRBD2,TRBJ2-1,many,CASSQVSLILAGEYNEQFF,TGTGCCAGCAGCCAAGTCAGCTTAATATTAGCGGGCGAATACAATGAGCAGTTCTTC
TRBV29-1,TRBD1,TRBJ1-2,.,CSVDSGQAISGYTF,TGCAGCGTTGACTCCGGACAGGCCATAAGTGGCTACACCTTC
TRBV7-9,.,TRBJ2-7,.,CASKEGLAYEQYF,TGTGCCAGCAAGGAGGGACTGGCCTACGAGCAGTACTTC
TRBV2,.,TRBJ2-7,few,CASGTPGDSYEQYF,TGTGCCAGCGGGACTCCGGGGGACTCCTACGAGCAGTACTTC
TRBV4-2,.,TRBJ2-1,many,CASSRSPRDNEQFF,TGTGCCAGCAGCCGCTCCCCTCGGGACAATGAGCAGTTCTTC
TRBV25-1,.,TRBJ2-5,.,CASSEWGASDQETQYF,TGTGCCAGCAGTGAGTGGGGAGCTAGCGACCAAGAGACCCAGTACTTC
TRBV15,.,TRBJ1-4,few,CATSRDRSTKLFF,TGTGCCACCAGCAGAGATCGGTCGACCAAACTGTTTTTT
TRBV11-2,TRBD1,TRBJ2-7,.,CASSWDRSSYNEQYF,TGTGCCAGCAGCTGGGACAGGAGCTCCTACAATGAGCAGTACTTC
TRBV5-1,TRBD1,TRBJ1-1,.,CASTTLGDRGVLTEAFF,TGCGCCAGCACAACCTTGGGGGACAGGGGGGTTTTGACTGAAGCTTTCTTT
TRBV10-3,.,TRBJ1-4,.,CATRDPPNEKLFF,TGTGCCACCCGGGACCCCCCTAATGAAAAACTGTTTTTT
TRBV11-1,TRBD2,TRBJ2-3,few,CASSAYLTLHPLAGNTDTQYF,TGTGCCAGCAGCGCTTACCTTACCTTACACCCACTAGCGGGGAACACAGATACGCAGTATTTT
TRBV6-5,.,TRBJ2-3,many,CASSYSIGTLQYF,TGTGCCAGCAGTTACTCGATAGGGACCCTGCAGTATTTT
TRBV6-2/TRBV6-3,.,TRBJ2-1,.,CASSYSGGVFDEQFF,TGTGCCAGCAGTTACTCGGGGGGAGTCTTCGATGAGCAGTTCTTC
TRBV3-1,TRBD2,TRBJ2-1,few,CASFAGGSYNEQFF,TGTGCCAGTTTCGCGGGGGGGTCCTACAATGAGCAGTTCTTC
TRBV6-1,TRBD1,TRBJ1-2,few,CASSEGQGVSYGYTF,TGTGCCAGCAGTGAAGGACAGGGAGTTAGCTATGGCTACACCTTC
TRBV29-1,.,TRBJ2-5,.,CSVRLPGTPYNEQYF,TGCAGCGTTCGCCTACCCGGGACTCCGTACAATGAGCAGTACTTC
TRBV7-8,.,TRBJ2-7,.,CASSSAEQYF,TGTGCCAGCAGCTCGGCCGAGCAGTACTTC
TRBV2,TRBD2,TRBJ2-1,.,CAEKAVAGSWNEQFF,TGTGCCGAAAAGGCTGTAGCGGGGTCTTGGAATGAGCAGTTCTTC
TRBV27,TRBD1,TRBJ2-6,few,CARINRGPGANVLTF,TGTGCCAGGATTAACAGGGGTCCTGGGGCCAACGTCCTGACTTTC
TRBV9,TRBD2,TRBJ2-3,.,CASSLSGRAQYF,TGTGCCAGCAGCCTTAGCGGGAGGGCGCAGTATTTT
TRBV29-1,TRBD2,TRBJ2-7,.,CSVAASGNYEQYF,TGCAGCGTTGCGGCTAGCGGGAACTACGAGCAGTACTTC
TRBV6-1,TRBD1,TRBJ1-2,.,CASSELLLDRVGYGYTF,TGTGCCAGCAGTGAGCTGCTATTGGACAGGGTAGGCTATGGCTACACCTTC
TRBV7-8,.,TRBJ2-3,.,CASSLLRARGMAQYF,TGTGCCAGCAGCCTGTTACGCGCCCGGGGGATGGCGCAGTATTTT
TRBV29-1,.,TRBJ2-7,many,CSVVAPYEQYF,TGCAGCGTTGTGGCACCCTACGAGCAGTACTTC
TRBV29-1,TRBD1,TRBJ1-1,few,CSALTGGANTEAFF,TGCAGCGCCCTCACAGGGGGCGCGAACACTGAAGCTTTCTTT